Here is one T cell receptor beta chain with its context. The ends lost 3 bases at V and 0 bases at J; junction bases unmatched: 14. Germline assignment: CDR1 GTSNPN and CDR2 SVGIG (reference sequence). The CDR3 runs to 18 residues. This entry comes from a study of blood T cell repertoires in COVID-19. Study-level information: Samples of COVID-19 (acute and convalescent) were obtained from the United States, Italy and Spain. PBMCs, B-cell-depleted T cells, or T cells provided the cDNA or gDNA that made up the material.

Authors' processing steps: It was from reference gene primer amplification that nucleated cell counts were estimated. Repertoires were generated with immunoSEQ multiplex PCR, while TCRdb's copy carries only in-frame clones and drops some. That table supplies the V and J calls and clone size; D and trimming were determined from the DNA. Of fewer than 400,000 clones listed, 85% to 90% are singletons. It was during active infection that Seattle patients were enrolled and then longitudinally followed. This chain joins TRBV30 and TRBJ1-3; 7 positions agree with TRBD1. The sample consisted of peripheral blood. The receptor's source is a woman aged 25 to 39 with COVID-19, enrolled during active disease. CDR3 sequence reads: CAWSRGSSITFSGNTIYF. CDR3 bases: TGTGCCTGGAGCAGGGGGTCCTCTATTACATTCTCTGGAAACACCATATATTTT.